This T cell receptor (beta chain) emerged from a study of blood T cell repertoires in COVID-19 (TCRdb year 2020). A note on the overall study: Samples covering the acute and convalescent phases of COVID-19 were provided by collaborators in the United States, Italy and Spain. The prospective study material was composed of cDNA or gDNA derived from T cells, B-cell-depleted T cells, or PBMCs. Deeply sampled blood TCRbeta repertoires from subjects exposed to, actively infected with, or recovered from COVID-19 were included in the dataset. The repertoires were released in a freely available public database intended as a resource for research on the immune response to SARS-CoV-2. The samples were drawn from the first 160 participants of the ongoing ImmuneRACE study and from under 1,500 subjects provided by 6 global collaborators. Nearly every sample came with metadata listing a de-identified subject ID, COVID-19 status, age in years and sex. HLA class I and class II types, where available, came from metadata supplied by the sample provider rather than from assay-based typing. Results the study describes overall, beyond this receptor: The quantity of clinical and demographic metadata differed by source and by participant and was supplied without curation.

TCRbeta CDR3 regions were amplified from genomic DNA using the immunoSEQ Assay, a bias-controlled multiplex PCR. The authors processed their data as follows. The number of nucleated cells in each sample was estimated by amplification of reference gene primers within the assay. Sequence reads were collapsed and filtered to measure the absolute abundance of every unique TCRbeta CDR3 rearrangement. For each sample, productive Simpson clonality was calculated by taking the square root of Simpson's diversity index across productive rearrangements. In TCRdb, the immuneACCESS table is reduced to in-frame sequences with V and J assigned. These tables do not hold every clone; where another copy was compared, an unresolved V gene accounts for under half, and the others remain unexplained. V and J calls plus clone size are reproduced from that table; the DNA served to infer D and trimming. The sample has approximately 90,000 clones on record, 80% of them singletons. Roughly 19% of the sample is held by the ten biggest clonotypes.

As regards this clone: The clone's antigen remains unknown. No much larger clone is present one base from it, and per-base qualities are unavailable.

The cysteine opens and the phenylalanine closes a CDR3 of 16 amino acids. Just the 48-base CDR3 DNA is kept, in frame starting at base 1. V trim: 4 bases; J trim: 0 bases; unmatched bases: 6. The germline V gene gives CDR1 as KGHSH and CDR2 as LQKENI. Each collaborating institution followed its own protocols to collect whole blood in K2EDTA tubes. For TCRbeta analysis, collaborator samples were shipped as frozen whole blood, as isolated PBMCs, or as DNA extracted from either sample type. Rearrangement joined TRBV18 to TRBJ1-1; TRBD1 aligns with 9 central bases. This TCR derives from a woman at least 80 years old with acute or convalescent COVID-19. Sample: peripheral blood. The CDR3 protein sequence reads: CASSRGTGTLNTEAFF. The nucleotide sequence is given as TGTGCCAGCTCACGGGGGACAGGGACTCTGAACACTGAAGCTTTCTTT.